This entry lists 11 T cell receptor beta chains sequenced from one sample in a study of T cells in Graves' hyperthyroidism and ophthalmopathy. Researchers took RNA transcripts and amplified the TCR beta CDR3 regions from them. RT-PCR in the first round (using the HTBI primer set) targeted the TCR CDR3. A single record per CDR3 protein comes from TCRdb applying MiXCR to the multiplex PCR reads. Of hundreds of thousands of distinct CDR3 sequences detected, 38% appear once; the ten largest clones hold 7.5% to 9.5%. The specimen sequenced was blood. The receptors were sampled from a man between 18 and 35 years old with Graves' hyperthyroidism.

This sequence joins TRBV12-3 or TRBV12-4 and TRBJ2-7; no reliable D call. This CDR3 contains 12 residues. V lost 6 bases and J lost 6, with 12 bases in between. The CDR3 DNA follows: TGTGCCAGCAGAGAGGAACCGGGCGAGCAGTACTTC. Its protein is CASREEPGEQYF.

This clonotype was found a few times. The genes are TRBV10-3 and TRBJ1-5; TRBD1 matches at 10 bases. The germline V gene encodes CDR1 ENHRY and CDR2 SYGVKD. The V and J ends lost 3 bases and 0 bases, in that order; junction bases with no gene match: 5. The CDR3 has 17 amino acids. The CDR3 reads CAISEMGTGDSNQPQHF. For the CDR3, the DNA is TGTGCCATCAGTGAAATGGGGACAGGGGATAGCAATCAGCCCCAGCATTTT.

Turning to this clonotype: Germline is not matched at one junction end, which may reflect a read error. The chain couples TRBV25-1 to TRBJ1-1; D is undetermined. Germline-derived CDR1 and CDR2 are MGHDK and SYGVNS. The CDR3 loop spans 13 amino acids. CDR3 region: CACSAMGNTEAFF. The DNA for the CDR3 is TGTGCCTGCAGTGCAATGGGGAACACTGAAGCTTTCTTT.

The V gene is TRBV24-1, the J gene TRBJ1-1; D ambiguous. V shed 9 bases and J shed 4 bases, with 11 bases lying between them. CDR1 KGHDR and CDR2 SFDVKD come from the germline V gene. CDR3 length: 12 amino acids. The CDR3 sequence: CATERAGTEAFF. CDR3 nucleotide sequence: TGTGCCACCGAGCGGGCAGGCACTGAAGCTTTCTTT.

CDR3 in amino acids: CASSHFHLGGSNYGYTF. The CDR3 DNA follows: TGTGCCAGCAGCCATTTTCACCTGGGAGGATCTAACTATGGCTACACCTTC. This chain connects TRBV14 to TRBJ1-2; D gene unclear. With 3 bases removed from V and 0 bases from J, the gap between germline ends came to 17 bases. The germline V gene encodes CDR1 SGHDN and CDR2 FVKESK. CDR3 length: 17 amino acids. The variable domain in full, with the rest retrieved from reference TRBV14 and TRBJ1-2, is EAGVTQFPSHSVIEKGQTVTLRCDPISGHDNLYWYRRVMGKEIKFLLHFVKESKQDESGMPNNRFLAERTGGTYSTLKVQPAELEDSGVYFCASSHFHLGGSNYGYTFGSGTRLTVV.

J is TRBJ1-2 and V is TRBV4-1; D might be TRBD1 (5 bases). The germline V gene has CDR1 MGHRA and CDR2 YSYEKL. The CDR3 has 16 amino acids. Trimming took off 1 base at V and 4 bases at J, with 16 bases between the two ends. In DNA, the CDR3 is TGCGCCAGCAGCCAAGGGCAGGGAATAGGGTCCTATGGCTACACCTTC. Translated: CASSQGQGIGSYGYTF.

The V and J genes are TRBV6-1 and TRBJ2-7; the match to TRBD1 covers 7 bases. V gave up 1 base and J gave up 0 bases; unmatched junction bases: 3. The CDR3 has 15 amino acids. From germline, CDR1 is MNHNS and CDR2 SASEGT. The chain's CDR3 is CASSEGQGPSYEQYF. For the CDR3, the DNA is TGTGCCAGCAGTGAAGGACAGGGACCCTCCTACGAGCAGTACTTC.

J is TRBJ2-3 and V is TRBV2; 11 positions agree with TRBD2. Trimming cost V 6 bases and J 0 bases; bases outside gene matches: 2. The CDR3 sequence is 15 residues long. The germline gives CDR1 SNHLY, CDR2 FYNNEI. The CDR3 protein is CASRRLAGSTDTQYF. The CDR3 DNA sequence: TGTGCCAGCAGACGACTAGCGGGGAGCACAGATACGCAGTATTTT. The whole variable domain, remainder taken from reference TRBV2 and TRBJ2-3, is EPEVTQTPSHQVTQMGQEVILRCVPISNHLYFYWYRQILGQKVEFLVSFYNNEISEKSEIFDDQFSVERPDGSNFTLKIRSTKLEDSAMYFCASRRLAGSTDTQYFGPGTRLTVL.

The chain couples TRBV7-9 to TRBJ1-2; perhaps TRBD1 as D (6 bases). The CDR3 length is 15 residues. The germline V gene encodes CDR1 SEHNR and CDR2 FQNEAQ (reference sequence). Trimming cost V 5 bases and J 5 bases, with 18 bases left between them. The DNA for the CDR3 is TGTGCCAGCAGCCTTCAGAGGGACACGTCGTATGGCTACACCTTC. It codes for CASSLQRDTSYGYTF.

As regards this clonotype: A much larger clone lies one base from this, so it may be a read error. Because it lacks the conserved phenylalanine or tryptophan at the end, this CDR3 is likely a read error. This sequence joins TRBV7-3 and TRBJ1-1, with TRBD1 identical over 8 bases. Germline CDR1 and CDR2: SGHTA and FQGTGA. Trimming removed 4 bases from V and 3 bases from J; junction bases left unmatched: 10. The CDR3 covers 16 residues. This CDR3 is CASSYRPGQGDTEAFL. CDR3 in DNA: TGTGCCAGCAGCTACCGCCCTGGACAGGGAGACACTGAAGCTTTCCTT.

At least ten counts were recorded for this clonotype. The rearrangement links TRBV20-1 to TRBJ1-4, with a tentative D call TRBD1 (5 bases). The CDR3 covers 14 residues. Looked up from germline, CDR1 is DFQATT and CDR2 is SNEGSKA (reference sequence). The ends were cut back, 5 bases at V and 7 bases at J, with 17 bases in the middle. In nucleotides, the CDR3 is TGCAGTGCTCGCCTCGGGGGGTATGGTGAAAAACTGTTTTTT. Translated, it gives CSARLGGYGEKLFF.